The 4 T cell receptor beta chains reported below all come from one sample, sequenced in a study of CD8 T cells in ankylosing spondylitis (dated by TCRdb to 2017 to 2019). The receptor library was made with 5' RACE. These reads were obtained on an Illumina HiSeq 2500. TCRdb ran its own pipeline on the public reads, namely fastp trimming at Q25 and MiXCR clone calling, and kept in-frame beta chains. Rows with a matching CDR3 protein are joined into one entry that keeps the most common DNA and genes. In this sample the table shows around 150,000 distinct CDR3 sequences, around 7.9% of which occur a single time. The biggest ten clones account for around 11% of the sample. The sample was blood, either unsorted or a sorted T cell fraction (not recorded which). The receptors shown here come from a female donor with ankylosing spondylitis or in good health (not recorded which).

There are a few counts of this clonotype. This rearrangement joins TRBV5-4 to TRBJ1-1, with D maybe TRBD1 (5 bases). Germline lookup yields CDR1 SGHNT and CDR2 YYREEE (reference sequence). V was trimmed by 0 bases and J by 1 base, leaving 7 bases between them. The CDR3 contains 14 residues. CDR3 sequence reads: CASSLEQANTEAFF. As DNA, the CDR3 is TGTGCCAGCAGCTTGGAACAGGCGAACACTGAAGCTTTCTTT. The whole variable domain, remainder taken from reference TRBV5-4 and TRBJ1-1, is ETGVTQSPTHLIKTRGQQVTLRCSSQSGHNTVSWYQQALGQGPQFIFQYYREEENGRGNFPPRFSGLQFPNYSSELNVNALELDDSALYLCASSLEQANTEAFFGQGTRLTVV.

This clonotype was seen ten or more times. V gene TRBV4-3 combines with J gene TRBJ1-6, with D possibly being TRBD1 (5 bases). This CDR3 has 16 amino acids. Trimming stripped 4 bases from V and 9 bases from J, with 19 bases between. CDR1 is LGHNA and CDR2 is YSLEER in the germline V gene. CDR3 in DNA: TGCGCCAGCAGCCGATCACAGGTAGCCCTGGCTTCACCCCTCCACTTT. As protein: CASSRSQVALASPLHF.

In its sample, this clonotype was seen many times. The rearrangement uses TRBV4-2 and TRBJ2-1, with TRBD2 identical over 10 bases. CDR1 is LGHNA, CDR2 YNFKEQ, per germline. Germline trimming cut 0 bases from V and 10 bases from J; bases unmatched to any gene: 15. The CDR3 is 18 amino acids. This CDR3 reads CASSQEVSGGFRGLEQFF. CDR3 bases: TGTGCCAGCAGCCAAGAGGTTAGCGGGGGGTTCAGAGGCTTGGAGCAGTTCTTC.

This clonotype has ten or more counts. The chain couples TRBV30 to TRBJ2-7; D perhaps matches TRBD1 (6 bases). Germline V gives CDR1 GTSNPN, CDR2 SVGIG (reference sequence). Trimming stripped 3 bases from V and 6 bases from J, with 12 bases between. CDR3 length equals 12 residues. CDR3 sequence (DNA): TGTGCCTGGAGACAGGGATCAGGCGAGCAGTACTTC. Its protein product is CAWRQGSGEQYF.